The source of this T cell receptor beta chain is a study of cytomegalovirus exposure and HLA in healthy donors. Germline values: CDR1 LNHDA, CDR2 SQIVND (reference sequence). The CDR3 has 17 residues. Trimming shortened V by 0 bases and J by 6 bases, and 21 bases separated the two germline ends. PCR used 60 Vbeta primers and 13 Jbeta primers. Some clones are missing from TCRdb's copy, which holds only in-frame ones; the method was immunoSEQ multiplex PCR. The data contain fewer than 110,000 clones, over 70% of them singletons. Overall study findings and caveats: In a later analysis, productive TCRs from donors in an Asian-associated ancestry cluster reportedly carried fewer N-insertions than the cohort mean. According to the study, some 160 TCR beta chains were cytomegalovirus-associated. In terms of immune exposure information, only CMV serostatus was available. Later examination showed HLA-associated TCR beta chains had greater clonal expansion than equally common others.

Concerning this clone: What it binds is unknown.

Source material: PBMCs. V is TRBV19 and J is TRBJ2-7; D might be TRBD2 (5 bases). The clonotype comes from a man aged 50 or older in good health and CMV-seropositive. CDR3 sequence reads: CASSIDQPRVGLGEQYF. In nucleotides, the CDR3 is TGTGCCAGTAGTATAGACCAGCCGAGGGTGGGGTTGGGCGAGCAGTACTTC.